This T cell receptor (beta chain) originates from a study of OX40 agonist ivuxolimab in advanced cancers. Looking at the study overall: Ivuxolimab, an antibody that agonizes OX40 (CD134), was administered to the patients.

Repertoires were generated with immunoSEQ multiplex PCR, while TCRdb's copy carries only in-frame clones and drops some. Among more than 25,000 clones listed, approximately 85% were seen once. From germline, CDR1 is SGHRS and CDR2 YFSETQ. This CDR3 has 19 residues. V lost 2 bases, J lost 8 bases, and 31 bases lay in between. The TCR originated in an adult with an advanced solid tumor such as melanoma, head and neck, liver or kidney cancer. Sequencing used CD4+ or CD8+ T cells sorted from blood, obtained in a trial of the OX40 agonist ivuxolimab. The chain employs TRBV5-1 and TRBJ1-2; maybe TRBD1 (5 bases). As DNA, the CDR3 is TGCGCCAGCAGCTTTGGGTCCACAACGACCGGGACGGCCGTGTGGGGCTACACCTTC. It is translated as CASSFGSTTTGTAVWGYTF.